Listed below are T cell receptor beta chains from one sample, sequenced in a study of T cell responses to AZD1222 COVID-19 vaccine. Here immunoSEQ multiplex PCR was the method, and the copy in TCRdb shows in-frame clones only, minus some. The sample includes 95,000 to 150,000 clones, less than 95% of them seen just once. Sequencing was performed on peripheral blood, taken on day 0 of AZD1222 vaccination. These receptors were taken from an adult in good health. The CDR3 runs from the conserved cysteine through the conserved F or W. Clone size is stated in some rows and not others, as once, few, many or a class when expanded.

abundance,v_gene,CDR3aa
.,TRBV19,CASSKDRTGASRNTEAFF
few,TRBV5-1,CASSLRGTDRDTQYF
.,TRBV27,CASSPSPGFHEQYF
.,TRBV30,CAWTTGLFGGTAISGANVLTF
.,TRBV10-3,CAISEGTGNTIYF
.,TRBV19,CASSRAIGETQYF
.,TRBV28,CASSGTPSNEKLFF
.,TRBV5-1,CASSSWLTGEGAFF
.,TRBV4-1,CASSQAQVSTEAFF
once,TRBV7-2,CASSLVTGGIEAFF
.,TRBV5-1,CASSMGLPTPSGNTIYF
.,TRBV18,CASSPDTRTYEQYF
few,TRBV19,CASKEANNDRPQHF
.,TRBV10-3,CATSGRRHEQFF
.,TRBV5-1,CASSLGLLLTGLSEAFF
.,TRBV7-8,CASSLAESLGYSNQPQHF
once,TRBV6-1,CASSDPDRVGYGYTF
once,TRBV6-5,CASRPLRVETEAFF
once,TRBV3-1/TRBV3-2,CASSQDSQTEAFF
.,TRBV29-1,CSVPTLGGENDATNEKLFF
.,TRBV21-1,CASSKARTGLPGDTQYF
.,TRBV6-6,CASSPLVVGASYNEQFF
.,TRBV11-3,CASSFGRGADTQYF
.,TRBV5-1,CASSLVGQENTEAFF
.,TRBV5-4,CASRIDPGMTNTEAFF
once,TRBV3-1/TRBV3-2,CASSQDNEQFF
.,TRBV11-3,CASSFRQTSSYNEQFF
.,TRBV28,CASTVPPGPEQFF
.,TRBV2,CASSADRVVVNTEAFF
.,TRBV11-2,CASSLRRDNQPQHF
.,TRBV28,CASSSPASGKGEQFF
.,TRBV9,CASSQGSNQPQHF
.,TRBV4-2,CASSQGRTSGEGDTQYF
.,TRBV9,CASSVTGNSGNTIYF
.,TRBV18,CASSRDRPSGNTIYF
.,TRBV19,CASNGDSGANVLTF
.,TRBV29-1,CSVVEGAVPSRGPQHF
.,TRBV5-4,CASSGVLEAGNEQFF
.,TRBV2,CASIGGEGTQYF
.,TRBV9,CASSVGQQETQYF
.,TRBV5-8,CASSLGTSGISYNEQFF
once,TRBV11-2,CASSFGTGGGTEAFF
.,TRBV2,CASYGASSGNTIYF
.,TRBV30,CACRGPGNTIYF
.,TRBV30,CAWSVLFAGAQSDTQYF
once,TRBV28,CASSGLTGASAEAFF
.,TRBV30,CAWSLGGGTQYF
.,TRBV20-1,CSASGRGEQYF
.,TRBV5-1,CASTRSTGENTEAFF